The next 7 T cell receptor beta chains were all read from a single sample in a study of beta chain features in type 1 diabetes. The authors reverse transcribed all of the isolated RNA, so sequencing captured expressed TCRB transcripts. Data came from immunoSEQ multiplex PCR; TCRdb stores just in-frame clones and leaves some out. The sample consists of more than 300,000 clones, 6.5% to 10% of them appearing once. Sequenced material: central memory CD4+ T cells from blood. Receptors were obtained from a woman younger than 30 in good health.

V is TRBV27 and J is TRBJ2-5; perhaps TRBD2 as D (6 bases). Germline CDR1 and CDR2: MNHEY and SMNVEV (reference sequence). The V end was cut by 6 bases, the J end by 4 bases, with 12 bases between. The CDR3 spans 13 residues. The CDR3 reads CASSSGSGETQYF. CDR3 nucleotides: TGTGCCAGCAGCTCCGGGAGCGGAGAGACCCAGTACTTC.

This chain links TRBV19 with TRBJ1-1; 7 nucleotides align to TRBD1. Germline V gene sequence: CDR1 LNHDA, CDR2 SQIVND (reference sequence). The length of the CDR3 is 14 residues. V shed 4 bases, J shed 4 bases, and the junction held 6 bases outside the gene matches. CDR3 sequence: CASSKARGSTEAFF. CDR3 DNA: TGTGCCAGTAGTAAGGCCAGGGGGTCCACTGAAGCTTTCTTT.

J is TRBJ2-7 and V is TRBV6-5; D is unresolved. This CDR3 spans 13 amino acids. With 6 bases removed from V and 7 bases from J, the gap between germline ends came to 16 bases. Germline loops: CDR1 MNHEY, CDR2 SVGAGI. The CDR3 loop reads CASSPFSLGEQYF. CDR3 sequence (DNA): TGTGCCAGCAGCCCCTTTAGCCTGGGGGAGCAGTACTTC.

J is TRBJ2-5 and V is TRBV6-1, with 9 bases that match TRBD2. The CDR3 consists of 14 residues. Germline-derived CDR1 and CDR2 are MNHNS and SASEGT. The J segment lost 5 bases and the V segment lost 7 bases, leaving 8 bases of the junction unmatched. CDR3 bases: TGTGCCAGCAAGGGGATAGCGGGAGAGGAGACCCAGTACTTC. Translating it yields CASKGIAGEETQYF.

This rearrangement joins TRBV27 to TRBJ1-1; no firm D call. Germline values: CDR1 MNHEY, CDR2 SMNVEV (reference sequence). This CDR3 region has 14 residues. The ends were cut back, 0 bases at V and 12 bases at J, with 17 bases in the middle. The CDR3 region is CASSLSINSIKTFF. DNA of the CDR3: TGTGCCAGCAGTTTATCCATTAACTCAATAAAAACTTTCTTT.

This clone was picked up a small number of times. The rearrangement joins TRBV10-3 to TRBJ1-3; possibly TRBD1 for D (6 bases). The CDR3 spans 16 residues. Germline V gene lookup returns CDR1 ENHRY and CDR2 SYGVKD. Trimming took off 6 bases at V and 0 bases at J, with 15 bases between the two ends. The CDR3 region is CAIRAYGTPSGNTIYF. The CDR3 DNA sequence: TGTGCCATCAGAGCTTACGGGACACCCTCTGGAAACACCATATATTTT.

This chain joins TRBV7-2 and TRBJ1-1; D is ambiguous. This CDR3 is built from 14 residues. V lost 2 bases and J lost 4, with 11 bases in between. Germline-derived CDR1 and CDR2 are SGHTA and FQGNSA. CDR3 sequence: CASSLLGGGTEAFF. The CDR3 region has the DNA TGTGCCAGCAGCTTATTGGGAGGAGGCACTGAAGCTTTCTTT.